A selection of T cell receptor beta chains follows, all from one sample in a study. TCRdb passed the RT-PCR reads through MiXCR, listing each CDR3 protein once. The repertoire holds about 680,000 distinct CDR3 sequences, more than 13% seen once, with 3.6% in the top ten. The specimen was memory CD4+ T cells from blood. All receptors derive from a female donor in good health, serving as a healthy control. CDR3s include the opening cysteine and the closing phenylalanine or tryptophan. D genes are given only for firm matches. Clone size appears in some rows only: once, few, many, or a class for an expanded clone.

abundance | d_gene | j_gene | v_gene | CDR3aa | CDR3nt
many | NA | TRBJ2-3 | TRBV7-9 | CASSLQGTDTQYF | TGTGCCAGCAGCTTGCAGGGGACAGATACGCAGTATTTT
few | NA | TRBJ2-1 | TRBV20-1 | CSARLGGHEQFF | TGCAGCGCCCGTCTGGGAGGACATGAGCAGTTCTTC
NA | NA | TRBJ2-4 | TRBV4-1 | CASSQVPTGVAKNIQYF | TGCGCCAGCAGCCAAGTCCCCACAGGAGTAGCCAAAAACATTCAGTACTTC
few | NA | TRBJ1-2 | TRBV7-2 | CASSLVLGTGGYTF | TGTGCCAGCAGCTTAGTTTTAGGGACTGGTGGCTACACCTTC
few | NA | TRBJ1-2 | TRBV5-1 | CASSLEGSTNYGYTF | TGCGCCAGCAGCTTGGAAGGGTCAACTAACTATGGCTACACCTTC
NA | NA | TRBJ2-1 | TRBV30 | CAWSVASFNEQFF | TGTGCCTGGAGTGTAGCTAGCTTCAATGAGCAGTTCTTC
NA | TRBD2 | TRBJ2-1 | TRBV12-3/TRBV12-4 | CASSLGTSNANEQFF | TGTGCCAGCAGTTTAGGGACTAGCAATGCCAATGAGCAGTTCTTC
NA | NA | TRBJ1-2 | TRBV10-3 | CAISDGPEDYGYTF | TGTGCCATCAGTGACGGCCCCGAGGACTATGGCTACACCTTC
many | NA | TRBJ2-1 | TRBV12-3/TRBV12-4 | CASSFRGGHEQFF | TGTGCCAGCAGTTTCCGAGGGGGTCATGAGCAGTTCTTC
many | NA | TRBJ2-1 | TRBV7-9 | CASSLGASGDNEQFF | TGTGCCAGCAGCTTAGGGGCAAGTGGTGACAATGAGCAGTTCTTC
NA | NA | TRBJ2-7 | TRBV27 | CASSLKGGFVGEQYF | TGTGCCAGCAGTTTAAAGGGGGGTTTTGTCGGGGAGCAGTACTTC
NA | TRBD1 | TRBJ2-6 | TRBV6-4 | CASTHPRDSSGANVLTF | TGTGCCAGCACCCATCCCCGGGACAGCTCTGGGGCCAACGTCCTGACTTTC
many | TRBD1 | TRBJ2-7 | TRBV5-1 | CASSLVGTGSSYEQYF | TGCGCCAGCAGCTTGGTTGGGACAGGTAGCTCCTACGAGCAGTACTTC
few | NA | TRBJ2-1 | TRBV4-2 | CASSPIGRVEQFF | TGTGCCAGCAGCCCAATCGGCCGGGTCGAGCAGTTCTTC
many | NA | TRBJ2-7 | TRBV27 | CASSLGLQGTYEQYF | TGTGCCAGCAGTTTAGGGTTGCAGGGTACCTACGAGCAGTACTTC
few | TRBD1 | TRBJ1-1 | TRBV7-2 | CASSSRQGAPAFF | TGTGCCAGCAGCTCCAGACAGGGGGCGCCAGCTTTCTTT
many | NA | TRBJ2-1 | TRBV29-1 | CSVARVVDNEQFF | TGCAGCGTTGCCCGGGTAGTTGACAATGAGCAGTTCTTC
few | TRBD1 | TRBJ2-6 | TRBV12-3/TRBV12-4 | CASSSDRGASGANVLTF | TGTGCCAGCAGTTCGGACAGGGGCGCCTCTGGGGCCAACGTCCTGACTTTC
NA | NA | TRBJ2-3 | TRBV9 | CASSVDGNTDTQYF | TGTGCCAGCAGCGTGGACGGAAACACAGATACGCAGTATTTT
NA | TRBD2 | TRBJ2-1 | TRBV5-1 | CASSRGTSGSIDEQFF | TGCGCCAGCAGCCGTGGGACTAGCGGGAGTATCGATGAGCAGTTCTTC
few | NA | TRBJ2-1 | TRBV6-2/TRBV6-3 | CASTAQGSKEFF | TGTGCCAGCACTGCCCAGGGGAGCAAGGAGTTCTTC
many | TRBD1 | TRBJ1-1 | TRBV12-3/TRBV12-4 | CASSLGSYRGRAFF | TGTGCCAGCAGTTTAGGCTCCTACAGGGGTAGGGCTTTCTTT
NA | TRBD2 | TRBJ2-1 | TRBV9 | CASSGRLAGGIISSYNEQFF | TGTGCCAGCAGCGGCCGACTAGCGGGAGGGATCATTAGCTCCTACAATGAGCAGTTCTTC
NA | NA | TRBJ1-1 | TRBV6-2/TRBV6-3 | CASSYSSAAVNTEAFF | TGTGCCAGCAGTTACTCGAGTGCTGCTGTGAACACTGAAGCTTTCTTT
many | NA | TRBJ1-5 | TRBV12-3/TRBV12-4 | CASSLLRNQPQHF | TGTGCCAGCAGTTTGTTGCGCAATCAGCCCCAGCATTTT
NA | TRBD2 | TRBJ2-1 | TRBV7-3 | CASSPFGSGSDNEQFF | TGTGCCAGCAGCCCCTTTGGGAGCGGGAGTGACAATGAGCAGTTCTTC
many | NA | TRBJ2-1 | TRBV27 | CASSLNGDNEQFF | TGTGCCAGCAGTCTCAATGGGGACAATGAGCAGTTCTTC
many | NA | TRBJ2-7 | TRBV4-3 | CASSQEYGSYEQYF | TGCGCCAGCAGCCAAGAATACGGCTCCTACGAGCAGTACTTC
few | NA | TRBJ1-5 | TRBV4-3 | CASSREVSGINQPQHF | TGCGCCAGCAGCCGAGAGGTATCAGGCATAAATCAGCCCCAGCATTTT
few | NA | TRBJ1-1 | TRBV7-2 | CASSTYLNTEAFF | TGTGCCAGCAGCACCTATTTGAACACTGAAGCTTTCTTT
few | TRBD2 | TRBJ2-1 | TRBV5-6 | CASSDQLAGVYNEQFF | TGTGCCAGCAGCGACCAACTAGCGGGAGTCTACAATGAGCAGTTCTTC
NA | NA | TRBJ2-7 | TRBV27 | CASSLRAVASADEQYF | TGTGCCAGCAGTTTAAGGGCGGTGGCTAGCGCAGACGAGCAGTACTTC
NA | NA | TRBJ1-2 | TRBV20-1 | CSASAGPNYGYTF | TGCAGTGCTTCGGCGGGGCCAAACTATGGCTACACCTTC
many | TRBD1 | TRBJ1-1 | TRBV5-1 | CASSSTGTGINLNTEAFF | TGCGCCAGCAGCTCTACAGGGACAGGGATTAATCTGAACACTGAAGCTTTCTTT
NA | TRBD1 | TRBJ1-5 | TRBV6-5 | CASSYSRQGPSNQPQHF | TGTGCCAGCAGTTACTCGAGACAGGGACCTAGCAATCAGCCCCAGCATTTT
NA | NA | TRBJ2-7 | TRBV3-1 | CASSQAPGPSYEQYF | TGTGCCAGCAGCCAGGCCCCGGGCCCTTCCTACGAGCAGTACTTC
few | TRBD2 | TRBJ2-7 | TRBV24-1 | CATSDSFGGLAGIHEQYF | TGTGCCACCAGTGATTCGTTTGGAGGACTAGCGGGAATCCACGAGCAGTACTTC